This T cell receptor beta chain stems from a study of PD-1 blockade in classical Hodgkin lymphoma. Using immunoSEQ multiplex PCR, the repertoire was profiled, and TCRdb retains in-frame clones only, with some absent. The sample consists of tens of thousands of clones, roughly 80% of them appearing once. Concerning this clone itself: Antigen: not known.

The CDR3 is made up of 13 amino acids. The V and J ends lost 6 bases and 1 base respectively, with 9 bases between them. The germline gives CDR1 ENHRY, CDR2 SYGVKD. Findings and caveats of the study: Patients starting nivolumab under 1 year after ASCT were excluded. With CD4+ cells, TCR diversity rose significantly by C4D1, but not with CD8+ cells. Relative to healthy donors, newly diagnosed patients reportedly had lower baseline TCR diversity, which was reported as lower still in relapsed/refractory patients.

Time point defined: cycle 4 day 1 (C4D1), after less than 7 weeks of nivolumab. No patient escaped relapse after autologous stem cell transplantation, and brentuximab vedotin exposure varied. From thawed PBMCs, CD4+ T cells were purified using magnetic negative selection. Each best response was a complete response, a partial response or progressive disease. The V gene is TRBV10-3, the J gene TRBJ1-1, with D hard to call. Specimen: CD4+ T cells from blood, collected before the fourth cycle of nivolumab. The TCR originated in a human donor with classical Hodgkin lymphoma. CDR3: CAISFDGNTEAFF. In nucleotides, the CDR3 is TGTGCCATCAGCTTCGACGGGAACACTGAAGCTTTCTTT.